This TCR beta chain originates from a study of blood T cell repertoires in COVID-19. On the study more broadly: Whether acute or convalescent, the COVID-19 samples came from the United States, Italy and Spain. The cDNA or gDNA used as material had been derived from T cells, B-cell-depleted T cells, or PBMCs.

Recovered Cohort 3 donors showed two negative PCRs, clearance, or symptom resolution. How the authors handled the data: The assay estimated nucleated cells by amplifying reference gene primers. The table came from immunoSEQ multiplex PCR; TCRdb's copy has only in-frame clones and leaves some out. D and trimming were read from the DNA, whereas the V and J calls and clone size are those reported in that table. Counted here are 300,000 to 400,000 clones, roughly 88% occurring once; the ten biggest clones make up around 5%. Sample: PBMCs or T cells enriched from blood (not recorded which). The sequence was obtained from a man aged 25-45 years who had recovered from COVID-19.

Here the CDR3 reads CASSLRQGDSPLHF. Written as DNA, the CDR3 is TGTGCCAGCAGCTTAAGACAGGGTGATTCACCCCTCCACTTT. This chain links TRBV7-9 with TRBJ1-6; 7 positions agree with TRBD1. The CDR3 spans 14 residues. Germline assignment: CDR1 SEHNR and CDR2 FQNEAQ (reference sequence). The V segment lost 2 bases and the J segment 8 bases; nucleotides outside the gene matches: 3.